Following are 5 T cell receptor beta chains from one sample sequenced in a study of Graves' ophthalmopathy and Graves' hyperthyroidism. RNA transcripts served as template for amplifying TCR beta CDR3 sequences. The authors performed first-round RT-PCR with HTBI primers and then a second-round multiplex PCR. Via MiXCR, TCRdb re-called the multiplex PCR reads, giving one row per CDR3 protein. The sample comprises about 640,000 distinct CDR3 sequences, roughly two fifths of which are singletons, and over 2.5% rests with the top ten. Input material: peripheral blood. The receptors were gathered from an adult man with Graves' ophthalmopathy.

This clonotype was seen ten or more times. This sequence joins TRBV7-8 and TRBJ1-2; the match to TRBD1 covers 7 bases. The junction had 5 bases not matched to a gene; V was cut back by 3 bases and J by 7 bases. The germline gives CDR1 SGHVS, CDR2 FQNEAQ. The CDR3 contains 13 residues. DNA for the CDR3: TGTGCCAGCAGCTTTACAGGGGTGGTTGGCTACACCTTC. Translation: CASSFTGVVGYTF.

This clonotype was detected many times. The chain couples TRBV7-9 to TRBJ1-2; 11 nucleotides align to TRBD1. With 0 bases clipped from V and 6 bases from J, the junction kept 3 bases outside the gene matches. The germline CDR1 and CDR2 sequences are SEHNR and FQNEAQ (reference sequence). This CDR3 is 15 amino acids long. DNA of the CDR3: TGTGCCAGCAGCTTAGCAGGACAGGGGGCAGATGGCTACACCTTC. It encodes CASSLAGQGADGYTF.

The gene calls are TRBV29-1 and TRBJ2-7; 9 bases fit TRBD1. Germline CDR1 and CDR2: SQVTM and ANQGSEA. The junction had 5 bases not matched to a gene; V was cut back by 5 bases and J by 3 bases. The CDR3 sequence is 13 residues long. DNA for the CDR3: TGCAGCGTTCCGAGGACAGGGGACTACGAGCAGTACTTC. Protein: CSVPRTGDYEQYF.

The V and J genes are TRBV19 and TRBJ1-3; D unresolved. V lost 4 bases, J lost 0 bases, and 16 bases lay in between. This CDR3 is built from 17 residues. Looked up from germline, CDR1 is LNHDA and CDR2 is SQIVND (reference sequence). CDR3 amino acids: CASSTQTPDDSGNTIYF. The CDR3, as DNA: TGTGCCAGTAGTACCCAGACACCAGATGACTCTGGAAACACCATATATTTT.

The chain joins TRBV7-6 to TRBJ1-1, with D possibly TRBD1 on 5 matching bases. Deletions cut 2 bases from V and 1 base from J, with 11 bases between. Germline CDR1 is SGHVS and CDR2 is FNYEAQ. CDR3 size: 15 residues. The CDR3 loop reads CASSLTHQGNTEAFF. The DNA for the CDR3 is TGTGCCAGCAGCTTAACGCATCAGGGGAACACTGAAGCTTTCTTT.